This is a list of T cell receptor beta chains from one sample in a study of shared clonotypes between healthy human individuals. Generated by immunoSEQ multiplex PCR, the TCRdb table keeps only in-frame clones and is missing some. The table records roughly 530,000 clones, about 95% of them present only once. What was sequenced was naive CD4+ T cells sorted from blood. These receptors all come from a woman aged 25 to 45 in good health. Each CDR3 is given with its conserved first and last residue. The D gene is left open where the match is weak. Size is omitted from some rows. Given values are once, few, many or a class for expanded clones.

CDR3aa: CASSLGQGRYFF; CDR3nt: TGTGCCAGCAGTCTCGGACAGGGAAGGTACTTCTTT; d_gene: TRBD1; j_gene: TRBJ1-1; v_gene: TRBV6-4; abundance: NA
CDR3aa: CASSLRLQYF; CDR3nt: TGTGCCAGCAGTTTGAGGTTGCAGTACTTC; d_gene: NA; j_gene: TRBJ2-7; v_gene: TRBV2; abundance: NA
CDR3aa: CASSSTGAVTEAFF; CDR3nt: TGTGCCAGCAGTTCCACAGGGGCAGTCACTGAAGCTTTCTTT; d_gene: TRBD1; j_gene: TRBJ1-1; v_gene: TRBV28; abundance: NA
CDR3aa: CASSLTSDYEQYF; CDR3nt: TGTGCCAGCAGCTTGACTAGCGATTACGAGCAGTACTTC; d_gene: TRBD2; j_gene: TRBJ2-7; v_gene: TRBV7-9; abundance: NA
CDR3aa: CASSLLAGGLTGEQYF; CDR3nt: TGCGCCAGCAGCTTGTTGGCAGGGGGCCTTACGGGGGAGCAGTACTTC; d_gene: TRBD1; j_gene: TRBJ2-7; v_gene: TRBV5-1; abundance: NA
CDR3aa: CASSAQGVDIYNEQFF; CDR3nt: TGTGCCAGCAGCGCCCAGGGAGTAGATATTTACAATGAGCAGTTCTTC; d_gene: NA; j_gene: TRBJ2-1; v_gene: TRBV9; abundance: NA
CDR3aa: CASSRTAEQYF; CDR3nt: TGTGCCAGCTCGCGGACAGCTGAGCAGTACTTC; d_gene: NA; j_gene: TRBJ2-7; v_gene: TRBV18; abundance: NA
CDR3aa: CAGAPWTGLTNQPQHF; CDR3nt: TGTGCCGGAGCCCCCTGGACAGGGCTCACGAATCAGCCCCAGCATTTT; d_gene: TRBD1; j_gene: TRBJ1-5; v_gene: TRBV30; abundance: once
CDR3aa: CASSQIISSSYNEQFF; CDR3nt: TGCGCCAGCAGCCAAATTATCTCTAGCTCCTACAATGAGCAGTTCTTC; d_gene: NA; j_gene: TRBJ2-1; v_gene: TRBV4-1; abundance: NA
CDR3aa: CASSPPSSGEGEQYF; CDR3nt: TGTGCCAGCTCACCACCCTCTAGCGGGGAGGGGGAGCAGTACTTC; d_gene: TRBD2; j_gene: TRBJ2-7; v_gene: TRBV18; abundance: NA
CDR3aa: CASSGRLGQETQYF; CDR3nt: TGTGCCAGCAGCGGGCGACTAGGCCAAGAGACCCAGTACTTC; d_gene: NA; j_gene: TRBJ2-5; v_gene: TRBV5-8; abundance: NA
CDR3aa: CASSYPRTGGASEAFF; CDR3nt: TGTGCCAGCAGTTACCCAAGGACAGGGGGCGCCTCTGAAGCTTTCTTT; d_gene: TRBD1; j_gene: TRBJ1-1; v_gene: TRBV6-6; abundance: NA
CDR3aa: CASSITAAPSFYGYTF; CDR3nt: TGCGCCAGCAGCATAACCGCGGCCCCCTCTTTCTATGGCTACACCTTC; d_gene: NA; j_gene: TRBJ1-2; v_gene: TRBV5-1; abundance: NA
CDR3aa: CASSPDRNLEGYTF; CDR3nt: TGTGCCAGCTCACCGGACAGGAACCTCGAAGGCTACACCTTC; d_gene: TRBD1; j_gene: TRBJ1-2; v_gene: TRBV18; abundance: NA
CDR3aa: CASTRTPGTYEQYF; CDR3nt: TGTGCCAGCACCCGCACCCCCGGCACCTACGAGCAGTACTTC; d_gene: NA; j_gene: TRBJ2-7; v_gene: TRBV28; abundance: NA
CDR3aa: CASSYGNGYTF; CDR3nt: TGTGCCAGCAGTTACGGGAACGGCTACACCTTC; d_gene: NA; j_gene: TRBJ1-2; v_gene: TRBV6-5; abundance: NA
CDR3aa: CASSFDGDYEQYF; CDR3nt: TGTGCCAGCAGCTTCGACGGAGACTACGAGCAGTACTTC; d_gene: NA; j_gene: TRBJ2-7; v_gene: TRBV7-9; abundance: NA
CDR3aa: CASSTLSGTGYVGYTF; CDR3nt: TGTGCCAGCAGTACCTTATCCGGGACAGGGTATGTCGGCTACACCTTC; d_gene: TRBD1; j_gene: TRBJ1-2; v_gene: TRBV28; abundance: NA
CDR3aa: CSVLLSYEQYF; CDR3nt: TGCAGCGTTCTCCTCTCCTACGAGCAGTACTTC; d_gene: NA; j_gene: TRBJ2-7; v_gene: TRBV29-1; abundance: few
CDR3aa: CASSPRWGNVGNQPQHF; CDR3nt: TGTGCCAGCAGTCCCAGGTGGGGGAACGTCGGCAATCAGCCCCAGCATTTT; d_gene: NA; j_gene: TRBJ1-5; v_gene: TRBV28; abundance: NA
CDR3aa: CASSYAYLYHEQYF; CDR3nt: TGTGCCAGCAGTTACGCCTACCTCTACCACGAGCAGTACTTC; d_gene: NA; j_gene: TRBJ2-7; v_gene: TRBV6-5; abundance: NA
CDR3aa: CASSYGGTGKDIQYF; CDR3nt: TGTGCCAGCAGTTACGGCGGGACAGGGAAGGACATTCAGTACTTC; d_gene: TRBD1; j_gene: TRBJ2-4; v_gene: TRBV6-5; abundance: NA
CDR3aa: CASSFAGVGTNEKLFF; CDR3nt: TGCGCCAGCAGCTTCGCAGGGGTGGGGACTAATGAAAAACTGTTTTTT; d_gene: NA; j_gene: TRBJ1-4; v_gene: TRBV5-1; abundance: NA
CDR3aa: CASSEVSSGNTIYF; CDR3nt: TGTGCCAGCAGTGAAGTTTCCTCTGGAAACACCATATATTTT; d_gene: NA; j_gene: TRBJ1-3; v_gene: TRBV2; abundance: NA
CDR3aa: CASSRGQAGSADTGELFF; CDR3nt: TGTGCCAGCAGCCGCGGACAGGCGGGGAGCGCTGACACCGGGGAGCTGTTTTTT; d_gene: NA; j_gene: TRBJ2-2; v_gene: TRBV7-7; abundance: NA
CDR3aa: CASSLGFDRISYEQYF; CDR3nt: TGTGCCAGCAGCTTGGGCTTCGACAGGATCTCCTACGAGCAGTACTTC; d_gene: NA; j_gene: TRBJ2-7; v_gene: TRBV7-9; abundance: NA
CDR3aa: CASSLSVRAEAGANVLTF; CDR3nt: TGTGCCAGCAGCTTATCGGTCAGGGCGGAGGCTGGGGCCAACGTCCTGACTTTC; d_gene: NA; j_gene: TRBJ2-6; v_gene: TRBV5-4; abundance: NA
CDR3aa: CASSPGTGTGANVLTF; CDR3nt: TGTGCCAGCAGCCCCGGGACAGGGACTGGGGCCAACGTCCTGACTTTC; d_gene: TRBD1; j_gene: TRBJ2-6; v_gene: TRBV7-3; abundance: NA
CDR3aa: CSARLYAEAFF; CDR3nt: TGCAGTGCTAGATTGTATGCTGAAGCTTTCTTT; d_gene: NA; j_gene: TRBJ1-1; v_gene: TRBV20-1; abundance: NA
CDR3aa: CASSVGLARDEQFF; CDR3nt: TGTGCCAGCAGTGTGGGACTAGCGCGTGATGAGCAGTTCTTC; d_gene: TRBD2; j_gene: TRBJ2-1; v_gene: TRBV6-1; abundance: NA
CDR3aa: CAWGGTSGREQFF; CDR3nt: TGTGCCTGGGGGGGGACTAGCGGGAGGGAGCAGTTCTTC; d_gene: TRBD2; j_gene: TRBJ2-1; v_gene: TRBV2; abundance: NA
CDR3aa: CASSPPGQLYNEQFF; CDR3nt: TGCGCCAGCAGCCCTCCGGGACAACTATACAATGAGCAGTTCTTC; d_gene: NA; j_gene: TRBJ2-1; v_gene: TRBV4-1; abundance: NA
CDR3aa: CASSAESYRANEKLFF; CDR3nt: TGTGCCAGCAGCGCAGAATCCTACAGGGCTAATGAAAAACTGTTTTTT; d_gene: NA; j_gene: TRBJ1-4; v_gene: TRBV2; abundance: NA
CDR3aa: CASSTGSGANVLTF; CDR3nt: TGTGCCAGTTCCACGGGGTCAGGGGCCAACGTCCTGACTTTC; d_gene: NA; j_gene: TRBJ2-6; v_gene: TRBV28; abundance: once
CDR3aa: CASSYKGSGYTF; CDR3nt: TGTGCCAGCAGTTACAAGGGAAGCGGCTACACCTTC; d_gene: NA; j_gene: TRBJ1-2; v_gene: TRBV6-6; abundance: NA
CDR3aa: CASSLYRESNQPQHF; CDR3nt: TGTGCCAGCAGTTTATATAGGGAAAGCAATCAGCCCCAGCATTTT; d_gene: NA; j_gene: TRBJ1-5; v_gene: TRBV27; abundance: once